Listed below are T cell receptor beta chains from one sample, sequenced in a study of T cells after yellow fever vaccination. Each CDR3 protein gets one entry after TCRdb re-called the 5' RACE reads with MiXCR. The table has about 350,000 distinct CDR3 sequences, less than 9.5% seen once. This material consisted of PBMCs, taken approximately 47 days after the first yellow fever vaccination. These receptors were obtained from a man aged 18 to 29 who received the YFV17D yellow fever vaccine. Each CDR3 is given with its conserved first and last residue. The D gene is left open where the match is weak. The size of a clone is reported for some rows only, either as once, few or many, or as a class for expanded clones.

many | 15 | TRBJ2-5 | TRBV12-3/TRBV12-4 | . | TGTGCCAGCACCCCCGGACAGACCTCAAGGGAGACCCAGTACTTC | CASTPGQTSRETQYF
. | 15 | TRBJ2-2 | TRBV12-3/TRBV12-4 | . | TGTGCCAGCAGCTCTTTGACCGTGTGGACCGGGGAGCTGTTTTTT | CASSSLTVWTGELFF
. | 13 | TRBJ1-4 | TRBV5-5 | . | TGTGCCAGCACCAATCTCTTTAATGAAAAACTGTTTTTT | CASTNLFNEKLFF
few | 13 | TRBJ2-3 | TRBV7-8 | . | TGTGCCAGCAGCCCCAGGGGTGGGGAGCGGTGGTATTTT | CASSPRGGERWYF
few | 15 | TRBJ2-5 | TRBV4-1 | . | TGCGCCAGCAGCCAAGATCTGGCGGGGCGGGAGACCCAGTACTTC | CASSQDLAGRETQYF
few | 15 | TRBJ2-5 | TRBV6-1 | TRBD2 | TGTGCCAGTAGTAGCGGGACCTATTCGCAAGAGACCCAGTACTTC | CASSSGTYSQETQYF
few | 14 | TRBJ2-7 | TRBV14 | TRBD1 | TGTGCCAGCAGCCAAGGGTCACAGGGGGGAAAGCAGTACTTC | CASSQGSQGGKQYF
many | 15 | TRBJ1-6 | TRBV12-3/TRBV12-4 | TRBD1 | TGTGCCAGCAGTTTAGGAGACAGGGACGCTTCACCCCTCCACTTT | CASSLGDRDASPLHF
. | 17 | TRBJ1-4 | TRBV7-6 | . | TGTGCCAGCAGCTCCACGAGACCAGGGCGATACAATGAAAAACTGTTTTTT | CASSSTRPGRYNEKLFF
. | 17 | TRBJ1-2 | TRBV6-2/TRBV6-3 | . | TGTGCCAGCAGTTACGGGGAGCGGAGCCCGTCTAACTATGGCTACACCTTC | CASSYGERSPSNYGYTF
. | 13 | TRBJ2-7 | TRBV7-8 | . | TGTGCCAGCAGCGTCGGTTCCTCCTACGAGCAGTACTTC | CASSVGSSYEQYF
many | 13 | TRBJ2-1 | TRBV9 | . | TGTGCCAGCAGCCCGTCAACTTCCAATGAGCAGTTCTTC | CASSPSTSNEQFF
few | 16 | TRBJ2-3 | TRBV6-4 | . | TGTGCCAGCAAAAAGGTCGCGTCAGGAATCACAGATACGCAGTATTTT | CASKKVASGITDTQYF
many | 13 | TRBJ1-1 | TRBV7-2 | . | TGTGCCAGCAGCTCCGGGCCGGCAGCTGAAGCTTTCTTT | CASSSGPAAEAFF
few | 12 | TRBJ2-1 | TRBV28 | . | TGTGCCACGGGGGGCACCTACAATGAGCAGTTCTTC | CATGGTYNEQFF
few | 14 | TRBJ1-6 | TRBV20-1 | . | TGCAGTGCTAGTACGGCGCCCTATAATTCACCCCTCCACTTT | CSASTAPYNSPLHF
. | 15 | TRBJ2-3 | TRBV20-1 | . | TGCAGTGCTAGGTCCGCGGTGACTAGCACAGATACGCAGTATTTT | CSARSAVTSTDTQYF
few | 16 | TRBJ2-5 | TRBV7-2 | . | TGTGCCAGCAGCTTAAGCCCCGCGACCAGTCAAGAGACCCAGTACTTC | CASSLSPATSQETQYF
few | 14 | TRBJ2-3 | TRBV20-1 | TRBD2 | TGCAGTGCTAGCACAACCTGGGGGGGAGATACGCAGTATTTT | CSASTTWGGDTQYF
. | 16 | TRBJ1-1 | TRBV7-8 | . | TGTGCCAGCAGCTTAGGACGACAGTACATGAACACTGAAGCTTTCTTT | CASSLGRQYMNTEAFF
few | 17 | TRBJ1-2 | TRBV7-2 | . | TGTGCCAGCAGCTTATCAGCCCCCGGGAACCGGGGCTATGGCTACACCTTC | CASSLSAPGNRGYGYTF
. | 17 | TRBJ2-5 | TRBV6-5 | . | TGTGCCAGCAGTTACCCCGATTCGGGGCGGCTACAAGAGACCCAGTACTTC | CASSYPDSGRLQETQYF
. | 16 | TRBJ1-2 | TRBV4-2 | TRBD1 | TGTGCCAGCAGCCAGGAAACAGGGGGCGATTGGTATGGCTGCACCTTC | CASSQETGGDWYGCTF
few | 13 | TRBJ1-6 | TRBV15 | . | TGTGCCACCAGCAGAGACGCTGCAGCACCCCTCCACTTT | CATSRDAAAPLHF
many | 12 | TRBJ2-2 | TRBV29-1 | . | TGCAGCGTTCCAGGAGGCACCGGGGAGCTGTTTTTT | CSVPGGTGELFF
few | 15 | TRBJ2-3 | TRBV5-5 | . | TGTGCCAGCACCCTCCGGGGAGCGGAGACAGATACGCAGTATTTT | CASTLRGAETDTQYF
few | 15 | TRBJ1-2 | TRBV6-2/TRBV6-3 | TRBD1 | TGTGCCAGCAGTTACCCCCGGACAGGGATCTTTGGCTACACCTTC | CASSYPRTGIFGYTF
many | 17 | TRBJ1-6 | TRBV27 | TRBD1 | TGTGCCAGCAGTCCGGACAGGGGGCGCGGAGGCTTGTCACCCCTCCACTTT | CASSPDRGRGGLSPLHF
. | 14 | TRBJ2-1 | TRBV29-1 | . | TGCAGCGTTGACGGCCAGGGTCCCTACAATGAGCAGTTCTTC | CSVDGQGPYNEQFF
. | 16 | TRBJ1-6 | TRBV25-1 | . | TGTGCCAGCAGTGAACGGTCCGGCTCCTATAATTCACCCCTCCACTTT | CASSERSGSYNSPLHF
. | 14 | TRBJ2-6 | TRBV28 | . | TGTGCCAGCAGTTTGTTTCATGGGGCCAACGTCCTGACTTTC | CASSLFHGANVLTF
few | 16 | TRBJ1-2 | TRBV12-3/TRBV12-4 | . | TGTGCCAGCAGTTCCCGTGAGGGAGGGGGTGTCTATGGCTACACCTTC | CASSSREGGGVYGYTF
. | 16 | TRBJ2-3 | TRBV20-1 | TRBD2 | TGCAGTGCTAGTACTAGCGGGGGGTTAGGCACAGATACGCAGTATTTT | CSASTSGGLGTDTQYF
. | 10 | TRBJ2-1 | TRBV29-1 | . | TGCAGCGTTGAAACCAATGAGCAGTTCTTC | CSVETNEQFF
. | 17 | TRBJ2-7 | TRBV5-1 | TRBD1 | TGCGCCAGCAGCTCAACTCCGGACAGGCTGACTTACGGCGAGCAGTACTTC | CASSSTPDRLTYGEQYF
. | 12 | TRBJ1-4 | TRBV28 | . | TGTGCCAGCAATTCCCCTGGTGAAAAACTGTTTTTT | CASNSPGEKLFF
. | 16 | TRBJ2-1 | TRBV7-2 | TRBD2 | TGTGCCAGCAGCTTAGCGCTGCGGGGGGTCTACAATGAGCAGTTCTTC | CASSLALRGVYNEQFF
. | 13 | TRBJ1-1 | TRBV10-3 | . | TGTGCCATCAGGAGGGACATGAACACTGAAGCTTTCTTT | CAIRRDMNTEAFF
many | 12 | TRBJ1-5 | TRBV30 | . | TGTGCCTGGAGTAGGGAGGCTGGACCCCAGCATTTT | CAWSREAGPQHF
few | 15 | TRBJ2-5 | TRBV28 | TRBD1 | TGTGCCAGCAGTTCCATAACAGGGGGCCGAGAGACCCAGTACTTC | CASSSITGGRETQYF
. | 16 | TRBJ2-5 | TRBV5-1 | TRBD2 | TGCCCCAGCAGCTCAGGCGGGGGGGCCGGATTAGAGACCCAGTACTTC | CPSSSGGGAGLETQYF
few | 13 | TRBJ2-5 | TRBV6-1 | TRBD1 | TGTGCCAGCAAAATACAGGGGGGAGAGACCCAGTACTTC | CASKIQGGETQYF
few | 13 | TRBJ1-5 | TRBV3-1 | . | TGTGCCAGCAGCCGAGGAGCTCATCAGCCCCAGCATTTT | CASSRGAHQPQHF
. | 14 | TRBJ1-4 | TRBV18 | . | TGTGCCAGCCCCCCAGCAGGCTCGGATGAAAAACTGTTTTTT | CASPPAGSDEKLFF
many | 16 | TRBJ1-1 | TRBV7-2 | . | TGTGCCAGCAGCTTAGTGGGCTGGGACATGAACACTGAAGCTTTCTTT | CASSLVGWDMNTEAFF
few | 13 | TRBJ2-5 | TRBV18 | . | TGTGCCAGCTCCGACAGCAACGGGGAGACCCAGTACTTC | CASSDSNGETQYF
. | 12 | TRBJ2-1 | TRBV5-1 | . | TGCGCCAGCAGCTTGGCGGGTCCGGAGCAGTTCTTC | CASSLAGPEQFF
. | 14 | TRBJ2-5 | TRBV28 | TRBD2 | TGTGCCAGCAGGCTAGCGGGGGGGGCCGCGGCCCAGTACTTC | CASRLAGGAAAQYF
. | 17 | TRBJ1-5 | TRBV2 | . | TGTGCCAGCAGTGATAAGGTGGCCAGTTATAGCAATCAGCCCCAGCATTTT | CASSDKVASYSNQPQHF
. | 15 | TRBJ1-1 | TRBV12-3/TRBV12-4 | . | TGTGCCAGCAGTTCCTCCGGGACGGAGAACACTGAAGCTTTCTTT | CASSSSGTENTEAFF